The 22 T cell receptor beta chains presented below share a single source sample, sequenced in a study of CD8 T cells in ankylosing spondylitis. TCRdb re-derived calls from the 5' RACE reads in MiXCR, one entry per CDR3 protein. The sample records some 300,000 distinct CDR3 sequences, roughly 20% being singletons. Sequencing was done on a sample of blood, either unsorted or a sorted T cell fraction (not recorded which). The source is a female donor with ankylosing spondylitis or in good health (not recorded which).

V and J are TRBV4-2 and TRBJ2-1; TRBD2 matches at 8 bases. The germline CDR1 and CDR2 sequences are LGHNA and YNFKEQ. V lost 0 bases and J lost 5; bases outside the gene matches: 6. This CDR3 region has 16 residues. In DNA, the CDR3 is TGTGCCAGCAGCCAAGAGGAAGCGGGAGACCACAATGAGCAGTTCTTC. This translates into CASSQEEAGDHNEQFF.

This clonotype was recorded many times. J is TRBJ2-1 and V is TRBV5-1; possibly TRBD2 for D (5 bases). Deletions cut 4 bases from V and 6 bases from J, with 8 bases between. CDR3 size: 12 residues. CDR1 and CDR2 (germline): SGHRS, YFSETQ. The CDR3 DNA sequence: TGCGCCAGCAGCAGGAGCGGCAATGAGCAGTTCTTC. Protein product: CASSRSGNEQFF.

The CDR3 here is CASSPLGLAADTQYF. The CDR3 bases are TGTGCCAGCAGCCCACTGGGACTAGCGGCAGATACGCAGTATTTT. V gene TRBV7-3 combines with J gene TRBJ2-3; 11 bases are shared with TRBD2. Germline CDR1 is SGHTA and CDR2 is FQGTGA. CDR3 length: 15 residues. V trimming: 5 bases; J trimming: 4 bases; junction bases outside the gene matches: 5.

This clonotype was found a few times. This sequence joins TRBV10-3 and TRBJ1-2; 10 bases match TRBD1. This CDR3 contains 16 residues. Losses at the gene ends were 0 bases for V and 2 bases for J; bases not matched to a gene: 3. The germline V gene encodes CDR1 ENHRY and CDR2 SYGVKD. CDR3 sequence: CAISESTGQGNYGYTF. CDR3 bases: TGTGCCATCAGTGAGTCGACGGGACAGGGGAACTATGGCTACACCTTC.

CDR3 loop: CASGHSPASTDTQYF. The CDR3 DNA reads as TGTGCCAGCGGACACAGCCCGGCTAGCACAGATACGCAGTATTTT. The rearrangement uses TRBV25-1 and TRBJ2-3; a weak D match, TRBD1 (5 bases). There are 15 residues in the CDR3. The germline gives CDR1 MGHDK, CDR2 SYGVNS. V shed 8 bases and J shed 0 bases, with 15 bases lying between them.

This clonotype has at least ten counts. The chain carries TRBV7-2 and TRBJ2-3; maybe TRBD2 (5 bases). Germline V lookup: CDR1 SGHTA, CDR2 FQGNSA. CDR3 length: 14 residues. The germline V and J ends were trimmed by 4 bases and 8 bases, with 16 bases remaining between them. The CDR3 loop reads CASSSTTPLGTQYF. CDR3 sequence (DNA): TGTGCCAGCAGCTCGACTACCCCCCTGGGTACGCAGTATTTT.

The V gene is TRBV11-2, the J gene TRBJ2-3; TRBD1 matches 8 bases. The CDR3 has 14 residues. The V segment lost 1 base and the J segment 13 bases; nucleotides outside the gene matches: 10. Germline V gene sequence: CDR1 SGHAT, CDR2 FQNNGV. CDR3 residues: CASSLGDRNGNKYF. Here the CDR3 DNA reads TGTGCCAGCAGCTTAGGGGACAGGAATGGTAATAAGTATTTT.

The V and J genes are TRBV5-1 and TRBJ2-1; D is perhaps TRBD2 (5 bases). Germline assignment: CDR1 SGHRS and CDR2 YFSETQ. V lost 4 bases, J lost 7 bases, and 18 bases lay in between. This CDR3 spans 15 amino acids. The CDR3 nucleotides read TGCGCCAGCAGCCCTCATAGCGAGAGGATAAATGAGCAGTTCTTC. Its translation: CASSPHSERINEQFF.

The V and J genes are TRBV7-9 and TRBJ2-1, with TRBD2 matching 10 bases. CDR3 length: 15 amino acids. Germline-derived CDR1 and CDR2 are SEHNR and FQNEAQ (reference sequence). With V trimmed by 7 bases and J by 5 bases, 8 bases remained unmatched. Here the CDR3 reads CASNQREGPDNEQFF. The CDR3 DNA sequence: TGTGCCAGCAACCAGCGGGAGGGCCCCGACAATGAGCAGTTCTTC.

This clonotype came up many times. J is TRBJ2-2 and V is TRBV29-1; D is possibly TRBD1 (5 bases). V shed 5 bases and J shed 7 bases, with 14 bases lying between them. This CDR3 is built from 13 residues. Germline CDR1 reads SQVTM; CDR2 reads ANQGSEA. CDR3 DNA: TGCAGCGTTTCGAGCAGGGTTAACGGGGAGCTGTTTTTT. Translation: CSVSSRVNGELFF.

The chain employs TRBV5-1 and TRBJ2-1; 12 nucleotides align to TRBD2. The CDR3 spans 17 residues. Germline CDR1 SGHRS, CDR2 YFSETQ. V trimming: 0 bases; J trimming: 4 bases; junction bases outside the gene matches: 5. The CDR3 sequence is CASSLVASGRGYNEQFF. CDR3 nucleotide sequence: TGCGCCAGCAGCTTGGTCGCTAGCGGGAGGGGGTACAATGAGCAGTTCTTC.

The chain recombines TRBV7-9 with TRBJ2-1; unclear D gene. Between the trimmed V and J ends, which lost 5 bases and 6 bases, there was a span of 2 bases. CDR1 is SEHNR, CDR2 FQNEAQ, per germline (reference sequence). The CDR3 runs 10 residues. CDR3 sequence: CASSGNEQFF. The CDR3 coding sequence is TGTGCCAGCAGCGGCAATGAGCAGTTCTTC.

The V gene is TRBV12-3 or TRBV12-4, the J gene TRBJ2-7, with D perhaps matching TRBD2 (5 bases). Deletions cut 2 bases from V and 2 bases from J, with 13 bases between. The length of the CDR3 is 15 residues. CDR3 sequence (DNA): TGTGCCAGCAGTTTAACCCCTAGCAACACCTACGAGCAGTACTTC. Translated, it gives CASSLTPSNTYEQYF.

This clonotype was seen ten or more times. The rearrangement joins TRBV29-1 to TRBJ2-7; D uncertain. There are 11 residues in the CDR3. Trimming stripped 4 bases from V and 2 bases from J, with 6 bases between. Germline-derived CDR1 and CDR2 are SQVTM and ANQGSEA. The CDR3 DNA reads as TGCAGCGTTGTCGGTCCCTACGAGCAGTACTTC. It encodes CSVVGPYEQYF.

This clonotype was seen ten or more times. This chain joins TRBV12-3 or TRBV12-4 and TRBJ2-1, with 12 bases matching TRBD2. The CDR3 consists of 17 residues. Trimming took 5 bases from V and 4 from J; bases not matched to a gene: 9. Written as DNA, the CDR3 is TGTGCCAGCAGTGGACAGGGAGGACTAGCGGGGTACAATGAGCAGTTCTTC. Its protein is CASSGQGGLAGYNEQFF.

The chain couples TRBV7-8 to TRBJ2-1; 12 bases align to TRBD2. Germline V gene data show CDR1 as SGHVS and CDR2 as FQNEAQ. CDR3 size: 16 residues. V lost 5 bases to trimming and J lost 9 bases; unmatched junction nucleotides: 11. CDR3 DNA sequence: TGTGCCAGCAGCCCATCCGGACTAGCGGGATTGGTTGAGCAGTTCTTC. Translated: CASSPSGLAGLVEQFF.

This clonotype was seen a few times. Mismatch with germline at one junction end may stem from a read error. This chain links TRBV12-3 or TRBV12-4 with TRBJ1-2; a possible D gene is TRBD1 (5 bases). The CDR3 covers 12 residues. The CDR3 here is CASRGRDYGYIF. CDR3 bases: TGTGCCAGCAGGGGACGAGACTATGGCTACATCTTC.

The chain joins TRBV3-1 to TRBJ1-1, with 8 bases matching TRBD1. V lost 4 bases to trimming and J lost 4 bases; unmatched junction nucleotides: 5. This CDR3 is 14 amino acids long. CDR1 is LGHDT and CDR2 is YNNKEL in the germline V gene (reference sequence). CDR3 bases: TGTGCCAGCAGCCGACAGGGGACGGGCACTGAAGCTTTCTTT. Encoded protein: CASSRQGTGTEAFF. The complete variable domain, with remaining parts taken from reference TRBV3-1 and TRBJ1-1, reads DTAVSQTPKYLVTQMGNDKSIKCEQNLGHDTMYWYKQDSKKFLKIMFSYNNKELIINETVPNRFSPKSPDKAHLNLHINSLELGDSAVYFCASSRQGTGTEAFFGQGTRLTVV.

This clonotype appeared many times. The chain links TRBV5-1 to TRBJ2-3; either TRBD1 or TRBD2 may supply D (5 bases each). The CDR3 loop spans 14 amino acids. Trimming pared 0 bases from V and 0 bases from J, leaving 5 bases between. Per germline, CDR1 SGHRS and CDR2 YFSETQ. The CDR3 reads CASSLGDSTDTQYF. The CDR3 DNA follows: TGCGCCAGCAGCTTGGGGGACAGCACAGATACGCAGTATTTT.

The CDR3 bases are TGCGCCAGCAGCCAACGACGAGCGGGGGTCTCTGGGGCCAACGTCCTGACTTTC. This codes for CASSQRRAGVSGANVLTF. The genes are TRBV4-3 and TRBJ2-6, with 8 nucleotides matching TRBD2. Per the germline V gene, CDR1 is LGHNA and CDR2 is YSLEER. Unmatched junction bases numbered 6, after V lost 2 bases and J lost 0 bases. The CDR3 sequence is 18 residues long.

This chain uses TRBV7-8 with TRBJ2-7; D remains unclear. Trimming removed 3 bases at V and 1 base at J, with 7 bases between. The CDR3 has 13 residues. Germline V gives CDR1 SGHVS, CDR2 FQNEAQ. DNA of the CDR3: TGTGCCAGCAGCTTGTACCAATCCTACGAGCAGTACTTC. This encodes CASSLYQSYEQYF.

This clonotype appeared a few times. The chain employs TRBV5-1 and TRBJ2-3; 8 bases align to TRBD2. After removal of 4 bases from V and 1 base from J, the junction contained 11 bases not matched to a gene. The CDR3 is 17 amino acids. Germline CDR1 is SGHRS and CDR2 is YFSETQ. The CDR3 protein is CASSPLGSGGRTDTQYF. DNA of the CDR3: TGCGCCAGCAGCCCCTTAGGAAGCGGGGGACGCACAGATACGCAGTATTTT.